Each of the 23 T cell receptor beta chains below was sequenced from the same sample in a study of blood T cell repertoires in COVID-19. Generated by immunoSEQ multiplex PCR, the TCRdb table keeps only in-frame clones and is missing some. The sample lists hundreds of thousands of clones; about 83% were seen once. The sequencing sample was made of PBMCs or T cells enriched from blood (not recorded which). The source of these receptors is a woman between 45 and 65 years old who had recovered from COVID-19.

V gene TRBV29-1 combines with J gene TRBJ2-7; 9 bases are shared with TRBD1. The length of the CDR3 is 13 residues. Germline-derived CDR1 and CDR2 are SQVTM and ANQGSEA. Trimming at V came to 6 bases and at J to 6 bases, leaving 9 bases not matched to a gene. The CDR3 region has the DNA TGCAGCGTCCGACAGGGGGGGTCTTCCGAGCAGTACTTC. Its translation is CSVRQGGSSEQYF.

This clone was observed many times. This chain joins TRBV5-1 and TRBJ2-1; 9 nucleotides line up with TRBD2. V trimming: 5 bases; J trimming: 7 bases; junction bases outside the gene matches: 10. The CDR3 has 15 amino acids. Germline V CDR1 and CDR2: SGHRS, YFSETQ. CDR3 region: CASRVMAGGRNEQFF. The DNA for the CDR3 is TGCGCCAGCAGGGTAATGGCGGGAGGGCGGAATGAGCAGTTCTTC. Full variable domain (missing parts from reference TRBV5-1 and TRBJ2-1): KAGVTQTPRYLIKTRGQQVTLSCSPISGHRSVSWYQQTPGQGLQFLFEYFSETQRNKGNFPGRFSGRQFSNSRSEMNVSTLELGDSALYLCASRVMAGGRNEQFFGPGTRLTVL.

Here the CDR3 DNA reads TGCGCCAGCAGTGCCGGGGATGGCTACACCTTC. Encoded protein: CASSAGDGYTF. This chain connects TRBV10-2 to TRBJ1-2; D not resolved. CDR1 is WSHSY and CDR2 is SAAADI in the germline V gene. V dropped 4 bases and J dropped 6 bases, with 6 bases sitting between them. This CDR3 has 11 residues.

V and J are TRBV30 and TRBJ1-6; TRBD1 matches 8 bases. Per germline, CDR1 GTSNPN and CDR2 SVGIG (reference sequence). Trimming at V came to 7 bases and at J to 14 bases, leaving 10 bases not matched to a gene. The CDR3 runs 12 residues. The chain's CDR3 is CAYGTGSLSLHF. The CDR3 nucleotides are TGTGCCTACGGGACAGGAAGTTTGTCCCTCCACTTT.

The chain recombines TRBV7-9 with TRBJ1-3, with D maybe TRBD1 (5 bases). V lost 2 bases and J lost 0, with 14 bases in between. CDR3 length equals 17 residues. Per the germline V gene, CDR1 is SEHNR and CDR2 is FQNEAQ (reference sequence). CDR3 sequence: CASSLNWGLSSGNTIYF. The CDR3 DNA reads TGTGCCAGCAGCTTAAATTGGGGCCTCAGCTCTGGAAACACCATATATTTT.

This sequence joins TRBV6-2 or TRBV6-3 and TRBJ2-2; 10 positions agree with TRBD2. This CDR3 comprises 17 residues. CDR1 and CDR2 (germline): MNHEY, SVGEGT. V lost 5 bases and J lost 4; bases outside the gene matches: 10. DNA for the CDR3: TGTGCCAGCAGTGCCTATCGGAGCGGGAGGGGCACCGGGGAGCTGTTTTTT. It yields the protein CASSAYRSGRGTGELFF.

CDR3 DNA: TGTGCCAGCAGCTCGGGACAGCTATATAATTCACCCCTCCACTTT. This translates into CASSSGQLYNSPLHF. The chain links TRBV21-1 to TRBJ1-6; the table gives TRBD1 as D, unverified against the DNA. TRBV21-1 counts as a pseudogene. This CDR3 region has 15 residues.

The chain links TRBV7-2 to TRBJ1-1; 8 positions agree with TRBD1. Trimming took 4 bases from V and 6 from J; bases not matched to a gene: 10. CDR1 is SGHTA, CDR2 FQGNSA, per germline. The CDR3 covers 15 residues. CDR3 amino acids: CASSSQGGSTAEAFF. The CDR3 nucleotides are TGTGCCAGCAGCTCACAGGGGGGGTCGACTGCTGAAGCTTTCTTT.

This chain joins TRBV30 and TRBJ1-6, with D possibly TRBD1 on 5 matching bases. V lost 1 base, J lost 5 bases, and 9 bases lay in between. CDR1 is GTSNPN, CDR2 SVGIG, per germline (reference sequence). The CDR3 covers 14 residues. The CDR3 region has the DNA TGTGCCTGGAGTGGACAGCTCAATAATTCACCCCTCCACTTT. This codes for CAWSGQLNNSPLHF.

The chain carries TRBV19 and TRBJ1-1; D gene uncertain. There are 13 residues in the CDR3. From germline, CDR1 is LNHDA and CDR2 SQIVND (reference sequence). V was cut by 7 bases and J by 3 bases, with 12 bases left in between. CDR3 DNA sequence: TGTGCCAGTAAACGGAGGGAATACACTGAAGCTTTCTTT. Translating gives CASKRREYTEAFF.

The V and J genes are TRBV6-4 and TRBJ2-2, with D possibly being TRBD1 (6 bases). V was trimmed by 5 bases and J by 3 bases, leaving 10 bases between them. The CDR3 totals 14 residues. Germline-derived CDR1 and CDR2 are MRHNA and SNTAGT. The CDR3 sequence is CASSSDSHTGELFF. DNA for the CDR3: TGTGCCAGCAGTTCGGACAGCCACACCGGGGAGCTGTTTTTT.

This chain uses TRBV28 with TRBJ1-4; TRBD1 aligns across 7 bases. Germline V gene sequence: CDR1 MDHEN, CDR2 SYDVKM. With V trimmed by 2 bases and J by 0 bases, 3 bases remained unmatched. The CDR3 is 16 amino acids. The CDR3, as DNA: TGTGCCAGCAGTTTACCAGGGGGGTCAACTAATGAAAAACTGTTTTTT. This sequence encodes CASSLPGGSTNEKLFF. The complete variable domain, with remaining parts taken from reference TRBV28 and TRBJ1-4, reads DVKVTQSSRYLVKRTGEKVFLECVQDMDHENMFWYRQDPGLGLRLIYFSYDVKMKEKGDIPEGYSVSREKKERFSLILESASTNQTSMYLCASSLPGGSTNEKLFFGSGTQLSVL.

J is TRBJ1-1 and V is TRBV5-1, with a possible D match to TRBD1 (5 bases). V lost 0 bases and J lost 11, with 14 bases in between. The CDR3 has 13 amino acids. The germline CDR1 and CDR2 sequences are SGHRS and YFSETQ. The CDR3 loop reads CASSLAGTVNAFF. The CDR3 coding sequence is TGCGCCAGCAGCTTGGCTGGGACTGTGAATGCTTTCTTT.

The chain is built from TRBV6-2 or TRBV6-3 and TRBJ1-1, with a weak D call TRBD1 (6 bases). Germline CDR1 is MNHEY and CDR2 is SVGEGT. Trimming removed 5 bases at V and 4 bases at J, with 11 bases between. The CDR3 has 13 amino acids. The CDR3, as DNA: TGTGCCAGCAGTGATCAGGGGTTCACTGAAGCTTTCTTT. Translated: CASSDQGFTEAFF.

The rearrangement links TRBV7-6 to TRBJ1-6; 9 positions agree with TRBD1. The CDR3 covers 14 residues. Germline V gives CDR1 SGHVS, CDR2 FNYEAQ. V shed 3 bases and J 9 bases; nucleotides not matched to a gene: 3. Here the CDR3 reads CASSLGQGFSPLHF. CDR3 DNA: TGTGCCAGCAGCTTGGGACAGGGATTTTCACCCCTCCACTTT.

The chain joins TRBV4-2 to TRBJ1-1, with 7 nucleotides matching TRBD1. There are 16 residues in the CDR3. CDR1 LGHNA and CDR2 YNFKEQ come from the germline V gene. V dropped 0 bases and J dropped 5; count of bases not matched to a gene: 9. In DNA form, the CDR3 reads TGTGCCAGCAGCCAAGAGGGGGACAGCGCGGGGACTGAAGCTTTCTTT. This codes for CASSQEGDSAGTEAFF.

CDR3 bases: TGTGCCAGCAGCCTACAGGGGGCCGGGGAGCTGTTTTTT. Protein: CASSLQGAGELFF. The J gene is TRBJ2-2, the V gene TRBV6-5, with 8 bases matching TRBD1. The J segment lost 6 bases and the V segment lost 6 bases, leaving 3 bases of the junction unmatched. The CDR3 has 13 amino acids. CDR1 is MNHEY, CDR2 SVGAGI, per germline.

CDR3 nucleotides: TGTGCCAGCTCTGAGAGACAGGGGAAGAATGAGCAGTTCTTC. Its translation: CASSERQGKNEQFF. The chain employs TRBV18 and TRBJ2-1; 8 bases map to TRBD1. This CDR3 spans 14 amino acids. V shed 6 bases, J shed 7 bases, and the junction held 8 bases outside the gene matches. CDR1 is KGHSH and CDR2 is LQKENI in the germline V gene.

The rearrangement links TRBV27 to TRBJ2-1; D is uncertain. Germline CDR1 MNHEY, CDR2 SMNVEV (reference sequence). The CDR3 contains 14 residues. V was trimmed by 0 bases and J by 5 bases, leaving 8 bases between them. The CDR3 DNA reads TGTGCCAGCAGTTTATCTATGGCCCACAATGAGCAGTTCTTC. The encoded protein is CASSLSMAHNEQFF.

The chain recombines TRBV24-1 with TRBJ1-5, with D unresolved. Germline V gene sequence: CDR1 KGHDR, CDR2 SFDVKD. Trimming cost V 5 bases and J 3 bases, with 10 bases left between them. CDR3 length equals 14 residues. CDR3 nucleotides: TGTGCCACCAGTGCCCCAGCGAACAATCAGCCCCAGCATTTT. This sequence encodes CATSAPANNQPQHF.

This chain links TRBV2 with TRBJ1-5; maybe TRBD1 (5 bases). The CDR3 is 14 residues long. V was pared by 7 bases and J by 7 bases, with 17 bases between. Germline CDR1 reads SNHLY; CDR2 reads FYNNEI. The CDR3 protein is CASTSIDRKQPQHF. The DNA of the CDR3 is TGTGCCAGCACTTCAATCGACAGAAAACAGCCCCAGCATTTT. The full variable domain, completed using reference TRBV2 and TRBJ1-5, is EPEVTQTPSHQVTQMGQEVILRCVPISNHLYFYWYRQILGQKVEFLVSFYNNEISEKSEIFDDQFSVERPDGSNFTLKIRSTKLEDSAMYFCASTSIDRKQPQHFGDGTRLSIL.

This chain links TRBV19 with TRBJ2-1, with 10 nucleotides matching TRBD2. Germline V gives CDR1 LNHDA, CDR2 SQIVND (reference sequence). V shed 3 bases, J shed 8 bases, and the junction held 13 bases outside the gene matches. This CDR3 region has 17 residues. The CDR3, as DNA: TGTGCCAGTAGTATCCCGGGACTAGCGAGAGTACGGGATGAGCAGTTCTTC. Its translation is CASSIPGLARVRDEQFF.

V is TRBV5-4 and J is TRBJ1-6, with a tentative D call TRBD1 (6 bases). From germline, CDR1 is SGHNT and CDR2 YYREEE (reference sequence). The CDR3 is 13 amino acids. V shed 2 bases and J shed 10 bases, with 10 bases lying between them. The CDR3 sequence: CASSFQGPSPLHF. CDR3 DNA sequence: TGTGCCAGCAGCTTCCAGGGGCCCTCACCCCTCCACTTT.